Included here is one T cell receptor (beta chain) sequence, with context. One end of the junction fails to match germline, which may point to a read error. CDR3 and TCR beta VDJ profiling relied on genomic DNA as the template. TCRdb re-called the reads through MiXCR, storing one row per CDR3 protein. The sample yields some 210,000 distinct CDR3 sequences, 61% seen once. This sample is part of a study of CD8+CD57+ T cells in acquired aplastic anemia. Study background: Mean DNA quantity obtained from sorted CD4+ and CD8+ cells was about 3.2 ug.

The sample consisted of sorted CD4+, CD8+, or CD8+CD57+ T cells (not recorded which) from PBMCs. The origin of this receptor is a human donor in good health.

Here the CDR3 reads CASSLAGADNEQFF. CDR3 nucleotides: TGTGCCAGCAGCCTAGCGGGAGCCGACAATGAGCAGTTCTTC. The rearrangement joins TRBV7-9 to TRBJ2-1; 10 nucleotides align to TRBD2. The CDR3 spans 14 residues. CDR1 and CDR2 from the germline V gene are SEHNR and FQNEAQ (reference sequence).